This TCR beta chain stems from a study of CD8 T cells in ankylosing spondylitis. Germline CDR1 reads LNHDA; CDR2 reads SQIVND (reference sequence). This CDR3 has 14 residues. Trimming stripped 3 bases from V and 4 bases from J, with 12 bases between. Broader study findings: The study looked at matched synovial fluid samples from ankylosing spondylitis patients. Disease-linked clones were reported to be significantly enriched there. The study identified a TCR beta motif of several highly homologous variants that appeared characteristic of ankylosing spondylitis blood.

One entry per CDR3 protein results from TCRdb running MiXCR on the 5' RACE reads. The sample has 350,000 to 550,000 distinct CDR3 sequences, more than 25% seen once; the top ten hold over 0.8%. Of note for this clonotype: The antigen is undetermined.

This TCR was sampled from a male donor with ankylosing spondylitis. This chain connects TRBV19 to TRBJ1-2; D is unresolved. The sequenced material came from blood, either unsorted or a sorted T cell fraction (not recorded which). DNA of the CDR3: TGTGCCAGTAGTATGCAGAGAACGGGCTATGGCTACACCTTC. It is translated as CASSMQRTGYGYTF.